This T cell receptor (beta chain) was identified in a study of regulatory T cells in long-lasting Graves disease. Background on the study: Those Graves' patients who were newly diagnosed had been on antithyroid drugs under 3 months. Study results and limitations: Those with persistent disease had in common more public clonotypes (approximately 2,500) than new patients (approximately 970).

Time point described: newly diagnosed GD, antithyroid drugs for less than 3 months. Extracted PBMC RNA gave rise to the TCR library. In its sample, this clonotype was seen many times. As yet, its antigen is unknown. Per germline, CDR1 SGHRS and CDR2 YFSETQ. CDR3 length: 14 residues. V lost 5 bases and J 1 base, leaving 11 bases between the germline ends. Both iRepertoire HTBI primers and Arm-PCR of CDR3 regions were used to build the TCR beta libraries. Using its own MiXCR run on the multiplex PCR reads, TCRdb lists one record per CDR3 protein. The sample comprises more than 350,000 distinct CDR3 sequences, 15% of which are singletons, and around 15% rests with the top ten. This sample was also put to use in a study of T cells in Graves' hyperthyroidism and ophthalmopathy. As that report states: First-round RT-PCR with HTBI primers amplified the TCR CDR3 region. Clonotypes that were expanded in thyroid above 0.001 mostly appeared in blood too.

This receptor was taken from a woman aged 25 to 39 with Graves disease. Sequencing used peripheral blood mononuclear cells (PBMCs), obtained at new diagnosis, from a patient treated with antithyroid drugs. V is TRBV5-1 and J is TRBJ2-3, with D maybe TRBD2 (5 bases). Here the CDR3 DNA reads TGCGCCAGCAGTGGGAGAGTCCGCACAGATACGCAGTATTTT. Protein product: CASSGRVRTDTQYF.